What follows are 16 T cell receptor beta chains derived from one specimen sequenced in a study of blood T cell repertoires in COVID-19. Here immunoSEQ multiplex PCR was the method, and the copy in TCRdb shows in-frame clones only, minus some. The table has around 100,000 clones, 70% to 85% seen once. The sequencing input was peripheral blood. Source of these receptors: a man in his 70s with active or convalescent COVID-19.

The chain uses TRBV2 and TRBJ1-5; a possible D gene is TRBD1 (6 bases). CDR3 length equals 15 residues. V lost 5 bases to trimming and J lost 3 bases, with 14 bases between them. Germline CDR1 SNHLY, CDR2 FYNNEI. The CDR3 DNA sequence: TGTGCCAGCAGTTTTTCACAGGGCTTCAATCAGCCCCAGCATTTT. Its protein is CASSFSQGFNQPQHF.

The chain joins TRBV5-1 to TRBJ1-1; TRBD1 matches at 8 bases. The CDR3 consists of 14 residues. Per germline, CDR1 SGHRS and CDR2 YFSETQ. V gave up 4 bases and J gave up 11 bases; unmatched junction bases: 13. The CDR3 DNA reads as TGCGCCAGCAGCGTCGGACAGGGAGGAGGTCGGGCTTTCTTT. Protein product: CASSVGQGGGRAFF.

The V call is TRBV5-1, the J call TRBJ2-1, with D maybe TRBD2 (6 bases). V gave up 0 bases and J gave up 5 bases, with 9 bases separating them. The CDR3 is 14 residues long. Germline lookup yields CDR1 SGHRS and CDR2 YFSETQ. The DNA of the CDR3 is TGCGCCAGCAGCTTGGGACTAGTCGACAATGAGCAGTTCTTC. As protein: CASSLGLVDNEQFF.

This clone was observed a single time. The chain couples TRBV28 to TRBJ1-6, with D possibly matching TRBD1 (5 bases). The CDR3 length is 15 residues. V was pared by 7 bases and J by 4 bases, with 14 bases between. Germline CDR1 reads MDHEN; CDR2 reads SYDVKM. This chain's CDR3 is CASIQGGAYNSPLHF. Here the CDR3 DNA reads TGTGCCAGCATCCAAGGTGGGGCGTATAATTCACCCCTCCACTTT.

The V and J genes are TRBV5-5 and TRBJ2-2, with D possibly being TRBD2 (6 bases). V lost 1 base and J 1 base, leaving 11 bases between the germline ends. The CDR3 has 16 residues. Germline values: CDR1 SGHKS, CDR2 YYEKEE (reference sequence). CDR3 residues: CASSLSSGVNTGELFF. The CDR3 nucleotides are TGTGCCAGCAGCTTGTCCTCGGGGGTGAACACCGGGGAGCTGTTTTTT.

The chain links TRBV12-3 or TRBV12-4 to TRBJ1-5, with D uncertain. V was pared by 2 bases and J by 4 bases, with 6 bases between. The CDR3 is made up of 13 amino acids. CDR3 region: CASSLRGNQPQHF. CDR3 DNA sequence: TGTGCCAGCAGTTTAAGAGGGAATCAGCCCCAGCATTTT.

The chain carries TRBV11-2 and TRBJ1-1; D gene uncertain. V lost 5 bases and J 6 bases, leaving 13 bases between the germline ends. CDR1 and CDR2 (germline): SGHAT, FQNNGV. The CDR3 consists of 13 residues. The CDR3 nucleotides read TGTGCCAGCAGCCCATTTGGGCGCGCTGAAGCTTTCTTT. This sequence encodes CASSPFGRAEAFF. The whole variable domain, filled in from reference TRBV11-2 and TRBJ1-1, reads EAGVAQSPRYKIIEKRQSVAFWCNPISGHATLYWYQQILGQGPKLLIQFQNNGVVDDSQLPKDRFSAERLKGVDSTLKIQPAKLEDSAVYLCASSPFGRAEAFFGQGTRLTVV.

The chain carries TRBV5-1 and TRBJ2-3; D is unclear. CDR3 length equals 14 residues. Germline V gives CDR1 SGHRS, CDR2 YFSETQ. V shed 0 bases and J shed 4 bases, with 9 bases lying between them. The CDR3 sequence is CASSLAQTADTQYF. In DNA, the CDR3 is TGCGCCAGCAGCTTGGCTCAGACTGCAGATACGCAGTATTTT.

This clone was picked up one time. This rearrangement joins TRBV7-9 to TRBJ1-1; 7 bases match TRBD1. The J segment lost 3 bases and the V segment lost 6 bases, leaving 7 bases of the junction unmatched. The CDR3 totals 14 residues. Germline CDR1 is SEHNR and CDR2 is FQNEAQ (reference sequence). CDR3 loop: CASSWTGQYTEAFF. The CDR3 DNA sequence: TGTGCCAGCAGTTGGACAGGACAATACACTGAAGCTTTCTTT.

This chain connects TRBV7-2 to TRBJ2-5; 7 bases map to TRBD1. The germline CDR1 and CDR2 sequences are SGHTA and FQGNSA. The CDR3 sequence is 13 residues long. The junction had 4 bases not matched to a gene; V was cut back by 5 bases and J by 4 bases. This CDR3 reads CASSVGQLETQYF. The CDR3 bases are TGTGCCAGCAGCGTGGGACAGTTAGAGACCCAGTACTTC.

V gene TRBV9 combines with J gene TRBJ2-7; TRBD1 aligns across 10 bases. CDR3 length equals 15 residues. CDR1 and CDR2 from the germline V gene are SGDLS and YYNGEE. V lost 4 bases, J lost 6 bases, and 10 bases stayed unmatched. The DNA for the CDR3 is TGTGCCAGCAGCCCCAGAGGGGGACAGGGGTCCGAGCAGTACTTC. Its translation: CASSPRGGQGSEQYF.

The CDR3 DNA sequence: TGTGCCAGCAGCAACCGGGACAGGGACGGGTACAATGAGCAGTTCTTC. This gives the protein CASSNRDRDGYNEQFF. The chain joins TRBV9 to TRBJ2-1, with TRBD1 matching 9 bases. CDR1 and CDR2 (germline): SGDLS, YYNGEE. This CDR3 contains 16 residues. The ends lost 4 bases at V and 4 bases at J; junction bases unmatched: 9.

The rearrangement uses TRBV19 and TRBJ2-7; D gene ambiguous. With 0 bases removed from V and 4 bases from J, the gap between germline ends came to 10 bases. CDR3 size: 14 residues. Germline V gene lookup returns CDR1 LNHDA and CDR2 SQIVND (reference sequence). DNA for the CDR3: TGTGCCAGTAGTATAGAAGGTGGCAGGTACGAGCAGTACTTC. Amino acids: CASSIEGGRYEQYF.

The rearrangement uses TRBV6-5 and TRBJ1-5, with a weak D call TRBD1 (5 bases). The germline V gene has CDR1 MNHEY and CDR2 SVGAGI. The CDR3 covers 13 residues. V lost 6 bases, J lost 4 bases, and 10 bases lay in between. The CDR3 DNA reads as TGTGCCAGCAGGGGGGACTGGAATCAGCCCCAGCATTTT. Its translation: CASRGDWNQPQHF.

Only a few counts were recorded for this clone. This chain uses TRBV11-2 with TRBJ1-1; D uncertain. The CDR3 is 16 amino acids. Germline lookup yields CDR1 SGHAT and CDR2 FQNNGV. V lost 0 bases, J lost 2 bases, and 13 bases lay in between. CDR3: CASSLDWVGSNTEAFF. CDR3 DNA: TGTGCCAGCAGCTTAGATTGGGTCGGGTCCAACACTGAAGCTTTCTTT.

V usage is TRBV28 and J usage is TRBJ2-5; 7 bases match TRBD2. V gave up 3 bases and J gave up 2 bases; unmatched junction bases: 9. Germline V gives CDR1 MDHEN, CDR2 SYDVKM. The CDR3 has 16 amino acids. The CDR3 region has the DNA TGTGCCAGCAGTTTCCATATCGGGAGGAAGCAAGAGACCCAGTACTTC. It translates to CASSFHIGRKQETQYF.